Reported below is one TCR beta chain. The data were produced by immunoSEQ multiplex PCR, yet TCRdb's version contains in-frame clones alone and is incomplete. In the table there are roughly 150,000 clones, over 75% of which are singletons. The data derive from a study of blood T cell repertoires in COVID-19. The specimen sequenced was peripheral blood. This TCR came from a woman in her fifties or sixties with active COVID-19.

The CDR3 is CASSQGQGDENSPLHF. CDR3 DNA sequence: TGTGCCAGCAGCCAGGGACAGGGGGACGAGAATTCACCCCTCCACTTT. The chain is built from TRBV4-2 and TRBJ1-6, with 11 bases that match TRBD1. CDR3 length equals 16 residues. Germline trimming cut 3 bases from V and 7 bases from J; bases unmatched to any gene: 5. Germline lookup yields CDR1 LGHNA and CDR2 YNFKEQ.